One T cell receptor beta chain is described in this entry. The sample originates from a study of blood T cell repertoires in COVID-19. This CDR3 comprises 16 residues. With 4 bases clipped from V and 3 bases from J, the junction kept 6 bases outside the gene matches. Germline CDR1 reads SGHDN; CDR2 reads FVKESK. Authors' methods: Amplified reference gene primers provided the basis for estimating nucleated cell counts. The assay was immunoSEQ multiplex PCR, and TCRdb's table has in-frame clones only and misses some. That table gives V, J and clone size, and the DNA gave D and trimming. The sample shows 300,000 to 400,000 clones, roughly 90% of them seen only once.

Sequencing used peripheral blood. This rearrangement joins TRBV14 to TRBJ2-2; 9 nucleotides agree with TRBD2. The origin of this receptor is a woman between 25 and 40 years old with COVID-19, enrolled during active disease. CDR3 amino acids: CASSRVLAGYTGELFF. CDR3 coding DNA: TGTGCCAGCAGCCGTGTACTAGCGGGTTACACCGGGGAGCTGTTTTTT.